This TCR beta chain was identified in a study of post-analysis software for immune sequencing data. Study-level background: Included courses were relapsing-remitting and secondary progressive multiple sclerosis; progressive-relapsing multiple sclerosis was also included.

V lost 5 bases, J lost 4 bases, and 5 bases stayed unmatched. The CDR3 runs 15 residues. The germline gives CDR1 SGHTA, CDR2 FQGTGA. Every TCR beta cDNA library bore unique molecular identifiers. Roughly 500,000 cDNA molecules were obtained per 1 to 10 million input T cells. TCRdb reanalysed the PCR reads using MiXCR and keeps one entry per CDR3 protein. The sample shows 750,000 to 900,000 distinct CDR3 sequences, about 45% of them seen only once. The study, taken as a whole, reports: Controls significantly exceeded multiple sclerosis patients in normalized Chao1 diversity. Five TRBV segments were significantly more frequent in patients than in controls. TRBV5-6, TRBV5-1 and TRBV20-1 were among these segments.

Comments on this clonotype: Its antigen remains unidentified.

Input material: blood. The sequence derives from a girl aged 5-17 years with multiple sclerosis. This sequence joins TRBV7-3 and TRBJ2-2, with TRBD1 matching over 9 bases. The chain's CDR3 is CASSRDRVGTGELFF. The CDR3 nucleotides read TGTGCCAGCAGCCGGGACAGGGTTGGCACCGGGGAGCTGTTTTTT.